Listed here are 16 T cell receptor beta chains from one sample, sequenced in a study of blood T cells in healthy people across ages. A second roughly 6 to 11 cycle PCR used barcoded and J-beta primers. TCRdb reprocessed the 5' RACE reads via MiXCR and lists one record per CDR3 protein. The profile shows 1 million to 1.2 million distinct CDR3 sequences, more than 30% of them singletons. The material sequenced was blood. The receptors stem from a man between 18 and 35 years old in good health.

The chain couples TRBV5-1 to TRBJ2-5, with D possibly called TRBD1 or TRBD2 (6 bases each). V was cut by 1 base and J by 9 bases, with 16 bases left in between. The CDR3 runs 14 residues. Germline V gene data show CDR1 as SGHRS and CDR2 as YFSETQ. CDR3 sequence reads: CASSLNPGEEAQYF. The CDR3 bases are TGCGCCAGCAGCTTGAATCCAGGGGAGGAGGCCCAGTACTTC.

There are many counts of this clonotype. The CDR3 bases are TGTGCCAGCAGCTTAGAGAACCGACAGGGGACAAAGCTTTCCTACGAGCAGTACTTC. It yields the protein CASSLENRQGTKLSYEQYF. The J gene is TRBJ2-7, the V gene TRBV7-9; 8 bases match TRBD1. Germline V lookup: CDR1 SEHNR, CDR2 FQNEAQ (reference sequence). V lost 1 base and J lost 1; bases outside the gene matches: 15. The CDR3 sequence is 19 residues long.

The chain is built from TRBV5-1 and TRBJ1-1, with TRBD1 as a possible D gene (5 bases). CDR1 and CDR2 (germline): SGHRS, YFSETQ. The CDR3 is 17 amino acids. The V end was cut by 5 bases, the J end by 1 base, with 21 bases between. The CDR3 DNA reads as TGCGCCAGCAGAGCATACTTTACCCGGGGCGGGAACACTGAAGCTTTCTTT. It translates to CASRAYFTRGGNTEAFF.

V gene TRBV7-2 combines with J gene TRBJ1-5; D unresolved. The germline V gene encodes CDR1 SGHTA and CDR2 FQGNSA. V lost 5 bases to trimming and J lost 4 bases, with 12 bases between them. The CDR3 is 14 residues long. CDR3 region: CASSPSPLNQPQHF. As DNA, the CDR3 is TGTGCCAGCAGCCCGAGTCCTCTAAATCAGCCCCAGCATTTT. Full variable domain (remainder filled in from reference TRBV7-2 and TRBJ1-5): GAGVSQSPSNKVTEKGKDVELRCDPISGHTALYWYRQSLGQGLEFLIYFQGNSAPDKSGLPSDRFSAERTGGSVSTLTIQRTQQEDSAVYLCASSPSPLNQPQHFGDGTRLSIL.

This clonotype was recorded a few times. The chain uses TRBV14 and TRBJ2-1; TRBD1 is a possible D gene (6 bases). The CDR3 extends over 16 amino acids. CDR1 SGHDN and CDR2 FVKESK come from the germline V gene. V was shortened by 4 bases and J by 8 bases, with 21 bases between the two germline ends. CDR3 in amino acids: CASSLRQAGFGDEQFF. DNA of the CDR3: TGTGCCAGCAGCCTCCGACAGGCCGGCTTTGGGGATGAGCAGTTCTTC.

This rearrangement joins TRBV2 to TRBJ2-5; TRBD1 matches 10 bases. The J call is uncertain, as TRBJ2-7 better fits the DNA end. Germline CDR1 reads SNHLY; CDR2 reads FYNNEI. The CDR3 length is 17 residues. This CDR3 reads CASTRDRGQGQHYEQYF. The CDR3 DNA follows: TGTGCCAGCACCCGAGACAGGGGGCAAGGTCAGCACTACGAGCAGTACTTC.

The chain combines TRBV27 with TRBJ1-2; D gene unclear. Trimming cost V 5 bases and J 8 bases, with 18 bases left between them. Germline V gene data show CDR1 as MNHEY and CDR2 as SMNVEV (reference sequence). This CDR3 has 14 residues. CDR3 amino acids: CASSPGSGVGGYTF. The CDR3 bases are TGTGCCAGCAGTCCGGGATCCGGGGTCGGGGGCTACACCTTC.

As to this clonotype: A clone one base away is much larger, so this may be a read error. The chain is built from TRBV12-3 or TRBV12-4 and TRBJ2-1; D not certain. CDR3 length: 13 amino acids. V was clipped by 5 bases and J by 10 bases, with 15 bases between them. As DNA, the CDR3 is TGTGCCAGCAGTCCATATGGCAGTGAGGAGCAGTTCTTC. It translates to CASSPYGSEEQFF.

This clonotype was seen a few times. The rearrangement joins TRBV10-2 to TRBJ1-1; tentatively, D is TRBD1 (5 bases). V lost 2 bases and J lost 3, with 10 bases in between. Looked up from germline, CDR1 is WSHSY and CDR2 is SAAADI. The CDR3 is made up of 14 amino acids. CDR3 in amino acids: CASSERGLHTEAFF. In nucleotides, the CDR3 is TGCGCCAGCAGTGAGAGGGGCCTCCACACTGAAGCTTTCTTT.

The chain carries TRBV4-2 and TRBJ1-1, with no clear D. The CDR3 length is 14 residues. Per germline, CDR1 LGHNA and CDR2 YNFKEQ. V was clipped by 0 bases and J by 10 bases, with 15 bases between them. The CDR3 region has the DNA TGTGCCAGCAGCCAAGATCCAGGAAACAGTGCAGCTTTCTTT. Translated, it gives CASSQDPGNSAAFF.

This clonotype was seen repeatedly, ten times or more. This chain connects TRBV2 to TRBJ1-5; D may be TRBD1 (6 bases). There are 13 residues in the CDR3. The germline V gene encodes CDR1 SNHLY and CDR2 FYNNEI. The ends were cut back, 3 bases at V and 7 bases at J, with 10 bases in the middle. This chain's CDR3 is CASSDRGGQPQHF. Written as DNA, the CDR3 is TGTGCCAGCAGTGACAGGGGAGGACAGCCCCAGCATTTT.

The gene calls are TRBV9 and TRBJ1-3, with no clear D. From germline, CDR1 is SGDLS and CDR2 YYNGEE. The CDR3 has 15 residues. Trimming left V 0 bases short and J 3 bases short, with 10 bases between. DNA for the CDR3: TGTGCCAGCAGCGTAGATGGTGTTATTGGAAACACCATATATTTT. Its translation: CASSVDGVIGNTIYF.

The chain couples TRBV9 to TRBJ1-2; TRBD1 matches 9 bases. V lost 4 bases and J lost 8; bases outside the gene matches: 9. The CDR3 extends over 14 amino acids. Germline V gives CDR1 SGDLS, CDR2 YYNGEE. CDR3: CASSQPGQGSGYTF. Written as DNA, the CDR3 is TGTGCCAGCAGCCAACCGGGACAGGGTTCCGGCTACACCTTC.

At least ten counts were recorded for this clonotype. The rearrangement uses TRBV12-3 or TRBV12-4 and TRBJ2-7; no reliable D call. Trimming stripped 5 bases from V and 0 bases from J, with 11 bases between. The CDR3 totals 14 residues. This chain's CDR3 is CASSLKGTSYEQYF. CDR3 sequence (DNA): TGTGCCAGCAGTCTTAAGGGCACCTCCTACGAGCAGTACTTC.

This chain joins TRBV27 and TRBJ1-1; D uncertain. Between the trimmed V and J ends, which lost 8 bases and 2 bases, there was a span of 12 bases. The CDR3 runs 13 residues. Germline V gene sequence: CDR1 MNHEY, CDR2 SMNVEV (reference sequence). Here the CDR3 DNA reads TGTGCCAGCGTCAAGAGAGACAACACTGAAGCTTTCTTT. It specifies CASVKRDNTEAFF.

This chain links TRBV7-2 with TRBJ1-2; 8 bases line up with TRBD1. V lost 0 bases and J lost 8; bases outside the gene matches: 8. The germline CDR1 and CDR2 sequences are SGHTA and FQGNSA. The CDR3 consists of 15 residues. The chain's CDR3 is CASSLAGQGGRGYTF. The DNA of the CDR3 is TGTGCCAGCAGCTTAGCAGGACAGGGAGGACGGGGCTACACCTTC.